These 13 T cell receptor beta chains originate from one sample sequenced in a study of blood T cell repertoires in COVID-19. Sequencing used immunoSEQ multiplex PCR; TCRdb keeps in-frame clones, though not all of them. The sample yields roughly 150,000 clones, 70% to 80% seen once. Sequencing input: PBMCs or T cells enriched from blood (not recorded which). The receptors derive from a woman aged 65 to 85 in a cohort exposed to, infected with or recovered from COVID-19 (not recorded which).

The rearrangement uses TRBV27 and TRBJ1-5, with TRBD1 matching 10 bases. Germline loops: CDR1 MNHEY, CDR2 SMNVEV (reference sequence). V shed 2 bases, J shed 4 bases, and the junction held 2 bases outside the gene matches. This CDR3 has 15 amino acids. The CDR3 is CASSLVGQGNQPQHF. In nucleotides, the CDR3 is TGTGCCAGCAGTTTAGTGGGACAGGGGAATCAGCCCCAGCATTTT.

Details on this clone: Its ends do not fully match the called genes, so a read error is possible. The genes are TRBV7-7 and TRBJ2-1, with 7 bases aligning to TRBD2. This CDR3 comprises 15 residues. Germline CDR1 is SSHAT and CDR2 is FNYEAQ (reference sequence). This CDR3 reads CASSFGPTSQNEQFF. Written as DNA, the CDR3 is TGTGCTAGCAGCTTTGGACCGACTAGCCAAAATGAGCAGTTCTTC.

CDR3 sequence: CASRDSGNTIYF. Written as DNA, the CDR3 is TGTGCCAGCAGGGACAGTGGAAACACCATATATTTT. The chain carries TRBV2 and TRBJ1-3; tentative D call: TRBD1 (6 bases). Germline V gives CDR1 SNHLY, CDR2 FYNNEI. The CDR3 has 12 amino acids. The ends were cut back, 6 bases at V and 3 bases at J, with 6 bases in the middle.

The genes are TRBV5-1 and TRBJ2-1; 11 bases are a match to TRBD2. The CDR3 runs 15 residues. CDR1 is SGHRS and CDR2 is YFSETQ in the germline V gene. The J segment lost 7 bases and the V segment lost 4 bases, leaving 7 bases of the junction unmatched. CDR3 protein: CASSDTSGRLNEQFF. The CDR3 DNA sequence: TGCGCCAGCAGCGATACTAGCGGGAGACTTAATGAGCAGTTCTTC.

The chain uses TRBV19 and TRBJ1-5; D not resolved. Trimming shortened V by 3 bases and J by 0 bases, and 9 bases separated the two germline ends. CDR1 and CDR2 from the germline V gene are LNHDA and SQIVND (reference sequence). The CDR3 consists of 15 residues. CDR3 nucleotides: TGTGCCAGTAGTATCTGGCGGAATAGCAATCAGCCCCAGCATTTT. Translated, it gives CASSIWRNSNQPQHF.

The chain couples TRBV11-1 to TRBJ2-1, with TRBD2 as a possible D gene (5 bases). In germline, CDR1 is SGHAT, CDR2 FQDESV (reference sequence). The CDR3 loop spans 11 amino acids. V gave up 5 bases and J gave up 8 bases, with 7 bases separating them. CDR3 sequence (DNA): TGTGCCAGCAGCGCCGGGGATGAGCAGTTCTTC. Protein: CASSAGDEQFF.

This clone was recorded a few times. The chain combines TRBV28 with TRBJ2-7; no reliable D call. The ends were cut back, 6 bases at V and 7 bases at J, with 10 bases in the middle. The V gene's germline CDR1 is MDHEN and CDR2 SYDVKM. The CDR3 loop spans 11 amino acids. The CDR3 sequence is CASRSWREQYF. The DNA for the CDR3 is TGTGCCAGCAGATCCTGGCGGGAGCAGTACTTC.

The chain uses TRBV5-1 and TRBJ2-1, with 15 bases matching TRBD2. The CDR3 length is 19 residues. Germline V gene data show CDR1 as SGHRS and CDR2 as YFSETQ. V lost 3 bases and J lost 9; bases outside the gene matches: 16. The CDR3 region has the DNA TGCGCCAGCAGCTCCAAAGGATCCGGGACTAGCGGGAGGTGGGGTGAGCAGTTCTTC. Translation gives CASSSKGSGTSGRWGEQFF. Complete variable domain (other parts from reference TRBV5-1 and TRBJ2-1): KAGVTQTPRYLIKTRGQQVTLSCSPISGHRSVSWYQQTPGQGLQFLFEYFSETQRNKGNFPGRFSGRQFSNSRSEMNVSTLELGDSALYLCASSSKGSGTSGRWGEQFFGPGTRLTVL.

CDR3 sequence: CASSEAPGLASYEQYF. CDR3 DNA: TGTGCCAGCAGTGAAGCGCCTGGACTAGCCTCCTACGAGCAGTACTTC. The rearrangement joins TRBV6-1 to TRBJ2-7; 8 positions match TRBD2. Germline-derived CDR1 and CDR2 are MNHNS and SASEGT. V dropped 0 bases and J dropped 0; count of bases not matched to a gene: 4. The CDR3 spans 16 residues.

The chain carries TRBV24-1 and TRBJ2-2, with D possibly TRBD2 on 5 matching bases. V dropped 4 bases and J dropped 1 base, with 9 bases sitting between them. This CDR3 has 15 amino acids. From germline, CDR1 is KGHDR and CDR2 SFDVKD. The CDR3 nucleotides are TGTGCCACCAGTGAAGGAGGACGGAACACCGGGGAGCTGTTTTTT. It codes for CATSEGGRNTGELFF.

V is TRBV6-5 and J is TRBJ2-1; 7 positions match TRBD2. Trimming at V came to 6 bases and at J to 4 bases, leaving 3 bases not matched to a gene. CDR1 and CDR2 from the germline V gene are MNHEY and SVGAGI. The CDR3 spans 13 residues. CDR3 sequence reads: CASRSGTYNEQFF. CDR3 nucleotides: TGTGCCAGCAGAAGCGGGACGTACAATGAGCAGTTCTTC.

This clone was counted a few times. This chain uses TRBV12-3 or TRBV12-4 with TRBJ1-2, with 8 bases lining up with TRBD1. There are 12 residues in the CDR3. Losses at the gene ends were 3 bases for V and 8 bases for J; bases not matched to a gene: 2. CDR3 DNA sequence: TGTGCCAGCAGTTTCAGGGACAGGGGCTACACCTTC. Encoded protein: CASSFRDRGYTF.

The CDR3 DNA sequence: TGTGCCAGCAGTTTTCCGAGGGGACAGATCTATAACTATGGCTACACCTTC. Translating gives CASSFPRGQIYNYGYTF. The V call is TRBV27, the J call TRBJ1-2; 7 bases line up with TRBD1. CDR3 length: 17 amino acids. The V gene's germline CDR1 is MNHEY and CDR2 SMNVEV (reference sequence). The trim removed 3 bases at V and 1 base at J, leaving 11 bases unmatched.